These 8 T cell receptor beta chains were sequenced from one sample in a study of blood T cell repertoires in COVID-19. Sequencing was performed with immunoSEQ multiplex PCR; in TCRdb, only in-frame clones are kept and a portion is missing. This table holds about 250,000 clones, approximately 90% found once. Sequencing was done on a sample of PBMCs or T cells enriched from blood (not recorded which). The source of these receptors is a woman aged 18-35 years who had recovered from COVID-19.

This clone was counted a single time. This sequence joins TRBV19 and TRBJ2-2; D ambiguous. Germline V gene data show CDR1 as LNHDA and CDR2 as SQIVND (reference sequence). The length of the CDR3 is 14 residues. V lost 6 bases and J lost 0, with 8 bases in between. Written as DNA, the CDR3 is TGTGCCAGTAGCGCAGGCGCGAACACCGGGGAGCTGTTTTTT. Amino acids: CASSAGANTGELFF.

V is TRBV19 and J is TRBJ2-2; D is unresolved. Germline values: CDR1 LNHDA, CDR2 SQIVND (reference sequence). The CDR3 is 10 amino acids. V was trimmed by 7 bases and J by 8 bases, leaving 5 bases between them. The CDR3 bases are TGTGCCAGTACAATGGGGGAGCTGTTTTTT. Translating gives CASTMGELFF.

This chain links TRBV24-1 with TRBJ2-2; 9 nucleotides align to TRBD1. Trimming cost V 6 bases and J 3 bases; bases outside gene matches: 4. The CDR3 spans 15 residues. Germline assignment: CDR1 KGHDR and CDR2 SFDVKD. CDR3 region: CATSKRDRDTGELFF. In nucleotides, the CDR3 is TGTGCCACCAGTAAGAGGGACAGGGACACCGGGGAGCTGTTTTTT.

V and J are TRBV7-9 and TRBJ1-4; 7 nucleotides agree with TRBD1. The trim removed 2 bases at V and 8 bases at J, leaving 8 bases unmatched. CDR1 is SEHNR, CDR2 FQNEAQ, per germline (reference sequence). The CDR3 runs to 15 residues. CDR3 amino acids: CASSLQTGPREKLFF. As DNA, the CDR3 is TGTGCCAGCAGCTTACAGACAGGGCCCAGGGAAAAACTGTTTTTT.

This rearrangement joins TRBV7-8 to TRBJ1-5, with 7 bases lining up with TRBD1. The CDR3 is 15 amino acids. The V gene end was trimmed by 2 bases and the J gene end by 4 bases; junction bases not matched to a gene: 5. Per the germline V gene, CDR1 is SGHVS and CDR2 is FQNEAQ. The CDR3 DNA sequence: TGTGCCAGCAGCTTAAATCCCAGGGGGAATCAGCCCCAGCATTTT. Its protein product is CASSLNPRGNQPQHF.

The V call is TRBV6-4, the J call TRBJ1-4; D is possibly TRBD1 (6 bases). This CDR3 is 17 amino acids long. Germline CDR1 is MRHNA and CDR2 is SNTAGT. Trimming removed 3 bases from V and 8 bases from J, with 22 bases in between. The CDR3 DNA reads TGTGCCAGCAGTGAGGGGGGGACAAGGGGCAAGGAGGAAAAACTGTTTTTT. This gives the protein CASSEGGTRGKEEKLFF.

The rearrangement links TRBV7-2 to TRBJ2-7, with 7 bases lining up with TRBD2. The CDR3 length is 14 residues. With V trimmed by 5 bases and J by 3 bases, 7 bases remained unmatched. Germline V gene lookup returns CDR1 SGHTA and CDR2 FQGNSA. The CDR3 DNA reads as TGTGCCAGCAGCCCTTGGACTAGTCACTACGAGCAGTACTTC. As protein: CASSPWTSHYEQYF. Using reference TRBV7-2 and TRBJ2-7 for the parts outside the CDR3, the full variable domain is GAGVSQSPSNKVTEKGKDVELRCDPISGHTALYWYRQSLGQGLEFLIYFQGNSAPDKSGLPSDRFSAERTGGSVSTLTIQRTQQEDSAVYLCASSPWTSHYEQYFGPGTRLTVT.

The CDR3 DNA is TGCGCCAGCAGGGGACCGGGACAGACTGGAAACACCATATATTTT. It specifies CASRGPGQTGNTIYF. This rearrangement joins TRBV5-1 to TRBJ1-3, with 7 bases identical to TRBD1. The CDR3 runs 15 residues. Per germline, CDR1 SGHRS and CDR2 YFSETQ. V shed 5 bases, J shed 2 bases, and the junction held 7 bases outside the gene matches.